This T cell receptor (beta chain) was observed in a study of cytomegalovirus exposure and HLA in healthy donors. Study context: The 120 or so validation repertoires were produced on the same platform as the 550 to 700 repertoires of the first cohort. This was reported in a later analysis. Study-wide points: Published work reported that the classifier diagnosed cytomegalovirus status with high specificity and sensitivity. Three chains linked to CMV were shown in vitro to be specific for CMV antigens. The tendency of first-cohort TCR clusters to co-occur in the roughly 130 validation repertoires emerged from a later analysis.

Using immunoSEQ multiplex PCR, the repertoire was profiled, and TCRdb retains in-frame clones only, with some absent. This table has 120,000 to 150,000 clones, around 87% appearing once. This clone was counted a few times. Its antigen is still unknown. What was sequenced was PBMCs. This TCR was recovered from a man aged 18 to 29 in good health and CMV-seropositive.

The CDR3, as DNA: TGTGCCAGCAGATACAGACAGGGGCACGGTGAAAAACTGTTTTTT. Translation gives CASRYRQGHGEKLFF. The rearrangement joins TRBV7-2 to TRBJ1-4, with TRBD1 identical over 8 bases. V shed 6 bases and J 7 bases; nucleotides not matched to a gene: 10. CDR1 and CDR2 (germline): SGHTA, FQGNSA. The CDR3 contains 15 residues.